These 4 T cell receptor beta chains originate from one sample sequenced in a study of beta chain features in type 1 diabetes. General study findings and limits: TCRB CDR3s were moderately but significantly shorter in Type 1 diabetes patients in all four CD4+ subsets.

No antigen has been identified for these receptors. Every isolated RNA sample was fully reverse transcribed, so sequencing captured expressed TCRB transcripts. Sequencing used immunoSEQ multiplex PCR; TCRdb keeps in-frame clones, though not all of them. The sample carries under 850,000 clones, roughly 13% recorded once. Sequenced material: naive CD4+ T cells from blood. These receptors were obtained from a young man with type 1 diabetes.

The chain recombines TRBV30 with TRBJ1-1; D might be TRBD1 (5 bases). The ends were cut back, 1 base at V and 6 bases at J, with 9 bases in the middle. The CDR3 is made up of 12 amino acids. Germline-derived CDR1 and CDR2 are GTSNPN and SVGIG (reference sequence). Here the CDR3 reads CAWSGSGPEAFF. In DNA form, the CDR3 reads TGTGCCTGGAGTGGGTCAGGGCCTGAAGCTTTCTTT.

This clone appeared a few times. The chain couples TRBV30 to TRBJ2-1; the match to TRBD2 covers 7 bases. The germline CDR1 and CDR2 sequences are GTSNPN and SVGIG (reference sequence). The CDR3 is 12 amino acids. Trimming took 1 base from V and 9 from J; bases not matched to a gene: 3. The chain's CDR3 is CAWSASGVEQFF. The DNA for the CDR3 is TGTGCCTGGAGTGCGAGCGGGGTTGAGCAGTTCTTC.

This clone was counted only a few times. The V and J genes are TRBV7-9 and TRBJ1-5, with TRBD1 matching 9 bases. J gave up 5 bases and V 3 bases, and 5 bases lay outside the gene matches. This CDR3 is built from 15 residues. The V gene's germline CDR1 is SEHNR and CDR2 FQNEAQ (reference sequence). The CDR3 nucleotides are TGTGCCAGCAGCTTGGGGGACAGGGCTGATCAGCCCCAGCATTTT. Amino acid sequence: CASSLGDRADQPQHF.

In its sample, this clone was seen a few times. V gene TRBV28 combines with J gene TRBJ2-5; perhaps D is TRBD1 or TRBD2 (5 bases each). The CDR3 is 15 residues long. Germline V gives CDR1 MDHEN, CDR2 SYDVKM. V shed 6 bases and J shed 4 bases, with 18 bases lying between them. The CDR3 coding sequence is TGTGCCAGCAGCTCCGCGGGCAGGGCTGTAGAGACCCAGTACTTC. Translated, it gives CASSSAGRAVETQYF.